Following are 26 T cell receptor beta chains from one sample sequenced in a study of CD8 T cells in Susac syndrome. Reverse transcription of about 0.5 to 1 ug RNA was carried out with random hexamers. TCRdb reanalysed the immunoSEQ multiplex PCR reads using MiXCR and keeps one entry per CDR3 protein. The sample includes about 140,000 distinct CDR3 sequences, 95% of them seen just once. The sample taken for sequencing was CD4+ T cells from PBMCs. The receptors here all came from a human donor with multiple sclerosis.

This sequence joins TRBV13 and TRBJ2-1; TRBD2 matches at 10 bases. Germline lookup yields CDR1 PRHDT and CDR2 FYEKMQ (reference sequence). This CDR3 spans 17 amino acids. J was trimmed by 0 bases and V by 6 bases; bases with no gene match: 8. The CDR3 region has the DNA TGTGCCAGCAGATCTACTAGCGGGGCTAGCTCCTACAATGAGCAGTTCTTC. It is translated as CASRSTSGASSYNEQFF.

The CDR3 sequence: CASSLILAGNEQFF. The CDR3 DNA reads as TGTGCCAGCAGTTTAATACTAGCTGGCAATGAGCAGTTCTTC. The chain joins TRBV12-3 or TRBV12-4 to TRBJ2-1, with D possibly being TRBD2 (6 bases). The CDR3 sequence is 14 residues long. Trimming shortened V by 2 bases and J by 6 bases, and 11 bases separated the two germline ends.

V gene TRBV29-1 combines with J gene TRBJ1-2, with 7 bases identical to TRBD1. V lost 0 bases, J lost 2 bases, and 9 bases stayed unmatched. Germline CDR1 reads SQVTM; CDR2 reads ANQGSEA. CDR3 length: 16 residues. CDR3 residues: CSVEDPTGKGNYGYTF. Written as DNA, the CDR3 is TGCAGCGTTGAAGACCCGACAGGGAAGGGCAACTATGGCTACACCTTC.

V and J are TRBV4-1 and TRBJ1-1; unclear D gene. Trimming took 0 bases from V and 6 from J, leaving 11 bases between them. Per germline, CDR1 MGHRA and CDR2 YSYEKL. The CDR3 is made up of 14 amino acids. This chain's CDR3 is CASSQDQRAAEAFF. The CDR3 region has the DNA TGCGCCAGCAGCCAAGATCAGAGGGCGGCTGAAGCTTTCTTT.

The genes are TRBV29-1 and TRBJ2-1; possibly TRBD1 for D (6 bases). CDR1 SQVTM and CDR2 ANQGSEA come from the germline V gene. The CDR3 has 14 residues. Trimming took off 4 bases at V and 0 bases at J, with 10 bases between the two ends. Written as DNA, the CDR3 is TGCAGCGTTGGTGGACAGTTCTCCTACAATGAGCAGTTCTTC. Amino acid sequence: CSVGGQFSYNEQFF.

Only one count was recorded for this clonotype. This rearrangement joins TRBV12-3 or TRBV12-4 to TRBJ1-4; no firm D call. V shed 3 bases and J shed 8 bases, with 7 bases lying between them. This CDR3 has 12 amino acids. This CDR3 is CASSFRGEKLFF. The CDR3 coding sequence is TGTGCCAGCAGTTTCCGTGGAGAAAAACTGTTTTTT.

This clonotype has just a few counts. The V and J genes are TRBV27 and TRBJ1-2, with 8 bases matching TRBD1. The CDR3 covers 13 residues. The V and J ends lost 5 bases and 3 bases, in that order; junction bases with no gene match: 2. Germline values: CDR1 MNHEY, CDR2 SMNVEV (reference sequence). This CDR3 is CASSQDRDYGYTF. The CDR3 bases are TGTGCCAGCAGTCAGGACAGGGACTATGGCTACACCTTC.

The CDR3 loop is CSVEGLARQETQYF. CDR3 coding DNA: TGCAGCGTTGAGGGACTAGCTCGGCAAGAGACCCAGTACTTC. The J gene is TRBJ2-5, the V gene TRBV29-1, with 9 bases aligning to TRBD2. CDR3 length: 14 residues. CDR1 is SQVTM and CDR2 is ANQGSEA in the germline V gene. The V segment lost 3 bases and the J segment 2 bases; nucleotides outside the gene matches: 4.

This rearrangement joins TRBV20-1 to TRBJ1-1; 8 positions agree with TRBD1. J lost 2 bases, V lost 4 bases, and 6 bases had no gene match. CDR3 size: 14 residues. The germline CDR1 and CDR2 sequences are DFQATT and SNEGSKA (reference sequence). CDR3 sequence reads: CSANRQGPNTEAFF. CDR3 bases: TGCAGTGCTAACCGACAGGGGCCTAACACTGAAGCTTTCTTT.

The J gene is TRBJ2-1, the V gene TRBV9; D might be TRBD1 (5 bases). The germline V gene encodes CDR1 SGDLS and CDR2 YYNGEE. The length of the CDR3 is 12 residues. V was cut by 0 bases and J by 12 bases, with 10 bases left in between. The CDR3 region has the DNA TGTGCCAGCAGCGTAGTGGCAGGGTGGCAGTTCTTC. Translated, it gives CASSVVAGWQFF.

The chain combines TRBV29-1 with TRBJ1-1; 9 bases agree with TRBD1. Trimming at V came to 1 base and at J to 11 bases, leaving 5 bases not matched to a gene. The germline V gene encodes CDR1 SQVTM and CDR2 ANQGSEA. CDR3 length: 12 residues. CDR3 nucleotides: TGCAGCGTTGAAGTAGGGACAGGGAGGGCTTTCTTT. Its translation: CSVEVGTGRAFF.

The V and J genes are TRBV4-1 and TRBJ2-7, with 9 bases lining up with TRBD2. Germline trimming cut 0 bases from V and 2 bases from J; bases unmatched to any gene: 5. CDR3 length: 16 amino acids. Germline-derived CDR1 and CDR2 are MGHRA and YSYEKL. Here the CDR3 reads CASSQDRGLAPYEQYF. The CDR3 nucleotides are TGCGCCAGCAGCCAAGATAGGGGACTAGCCCCCTACGAGCAGTACTTC.

The rearrangement links TRBV9 to TRBJ1-1; 8 nucleotides line up with TRBD1. The CDR3 length is 15 residues. CDR1 is SGDLS and CDR2 is YYNGEE in the germline V gene. Trimming at V came to 2 bases and at J to 6 bases, leaving 9 bases not matched to a gene. The DNA for the CDR3 is TGTGCCAGCAGCGTGTTGACAGGGGAGAGAGCTGAAGCTTTCTTT. Protein sequence: CASSVLTGERAEAFF.

This chain links TRBV5-1 with TRBJ1-1, with D perhaps TRBD1 (6 bases). From germline, CDR1 is SGHRS and CDR2 YFSETQ. The CDR3 is made up of 15 amino acids. Trimming removed 3 bases from V and 4 bases from J, with 16 bases in between. CDR3 coding DNA: TGCGCCAGCAGCTCTTCTTCGACAGGCGGCACTGAAGCTTTCTTT. It codes for CASSSSSTGGTEAFF.

The V gene is TRBV3-1, the J gene TRBJ2-5, with D unresolved. Germline V CDR1 and CDR2: LGHDT, YNNKEL (reference sequence). V gave up 7 bases and J gave up 2 bases, with 8 bases separating them. This CDR3 has 12 amino acids. CDR3 sequence reads: CASNRLQETQYF. The CDR3 DNA reads TGTGCCAGCAACCGGCTTCAAGAGACCCAGTACTTC.

This sequence joins TRBV6-2 or TRBV6-3 and TRBJ2-2, with D perhaps TRBD1 (6 bases). Deletions cut 6 bases from V and 0 bases from J, with 14 bases between. Germline loops: CDR1 MNHEY, CDR2 SVGEGT. CDR3 size: 16 residues. The CDR3 DNA sequence: TGTGCCAGCAGCCGTACCGGGACACCGAACACCGGGGAGCTGTTTTTT. Its translation is CASSRTGTPNTGELFF.

V gene TRBV20-1 combines with J gene TRBJ1-5; unclear D gene. Between the trimmed V and J ends, which lost 1 base and 2 bases, there was a span of 9 bases. This CDR3 is 14 amino acids long. Germline CDR1 DFQATT, CDR2 SNEGSKA (reference sequence). The CDR3 nucleotides read TGCAGTGCTAGAGGTTCTCCAGGCAATCAGCCCCAGCATTTT. Protein product: CSARGSPGNQPQHF.

The rearrangement links TRBV28 to TRBJ2-1; 10 nucleotides align to TRBD2. CDR3 length: 17 residues. V trimming: 5 bases; J trimming: 7 bases; junction bases outside the gene matches: 14. In germline, CDR1 is MDHEN, CDR2 SYDVKM. CDR3 DNA sequence: TGTGCCAGCAGTCCGAAATTGCTAGCGGGAGTGGGTAATGAGCAGTTCTTC. Translating it yields CASSPKLLAGVGNEQFF. The entire variable domain, with the rest obtained from reference TRBV28 and TRBJ2-1, is as follows: DVKVTQSSRYLVKRTGEKVFLECVQDMDHENMFWYRQDPGLGLRLIYFSYDVKMKEKGDIPEGYSVSREKKERFSLILESASTNQTSMYLCASSPKLLAGVGNEQFFGPGTRLTVL.

The chain uses TRBV19 and TRBJ1-1, with TRBD1 as a possible D gene (6 bases). Trimming stripped 6 bases from V and 4 bases from J, with 9 bases between. Germline CDR1 reads LNHDA; CDR2 reads SQIVND (reference sequence). There are 12 residues in the CDR3. CDR3: CASSETGTEAFF. The CDR3 bases are TGTGCCAGTAGCGAGACAGGCACTGAAGCTTTCTTT.

The chain recombines TRBV20-1 with TRBJ2-7, with D tentatively TRBD2 (6 bases). This CDR3 spans 16 amino acids. The V gene's germline CDR1 is DFQATT and CDR2 SNEGSKA (reference sequence). V dropped 1 base and J dropped 2 bases, with 18 bases sitting between them. The CDR3 nucleotides are TGCAGTGCTAGAGTTGGCGGGAAAACACTAACCTACGAGCAGTACTTC. Amino acids: CSARVGGKTLTYEQYF.

In DNA, the CDR3 is TGTGCCAGCAGTTTTCAGCCGCGGCAGGCGCAGTATTTT. This gives the protein CASSFQPRQAQYF. V usage is TRBV12-3 or TRBV12-4 and J usage is TRBJ2-3; D uncertain. The V and J ends lost 3 bases and 10 bases respectively, with 14 bases between them. The CDR3 is 13 amino acids.

This sequence joins TRBV12-3 or TRBV12-4 and TRBJ2-3; 7 nucleotides match TRBD2. The trim removed 3 bases at V and 3 bases at J, leaving 6 bases unmatched. The CDR3 is 15 amino acids. CDR3 nucleotides: TGTGCCAGCAGTTTCCGGGCGGGAGCAACAGATACGCAGTATTTT. Translation: CASSFRAGATDTQYF.

CDR3: CASSLDTLSTYF. The CDR3 region has the DNA TGCGCCAGCAGCTTGGACACCCTCTCAACGTACTTC. The J gene is TRBJ2-7, the V gene TRBV5-1; D is unresolved. The CDR3 is 12 amino acids. Germline lookup yields CDR1 SGHRS and CDR2 YFSETQ. Between the trimmed V and J ends, which lost 0 bases and 12 bases, there was a span of 13 bases.

The chain links TRBV3-1 to TRBJ2-3; tentative D call: TRBD2 (6 bases). Germline loops: CDR1 LGHDT, CDR2 YNNKEL (reference sequence). V gave up 1 base and J gave up 5 bases, with 13 bases separating them. The CDR3 contains 15 residues. As DNA, the CDR3 is TGTGCCAGCAGCCAAGCGGTGGGAGGAGGAGATACGCAGTATTTT. The encoded protein is CASSQAVGGGDTQYF.

This clonotype was seen only once. This sequence joins TRBV29-1 and TRBJ2-3, with 15 bases fitting TRBD2. Unmatched junction bases numbered 16, after V lost 6 bases and J lost 0 bases. Germline CDR1 and CDR2: SQVTM and ANQGSEA. The CDR3 is 20 amino acids. DNA of the CDR3: TGCAGCGTAGATGGTGCGGGACTAGCGGGAGGAGGGGCTAGCACAGATACGCAGTATTTT. Its protein is CSVDGAGLAGGGASTDTQYF.

The rearrangement joins TRBV7-9 to TRBJ2-3, with TRBD1 matching 7 bases. The V segment lost 5 bases and the J segment 6 bases; nucleotides outside the gene matches: 8. Germline V lookup: CDR1 SEHNR, CDR2 FQNEAQ (reference sequence). The CDR3 totals 14 residues. CDR3 bases: TGTGCCAGCAGCCCAGGGGGTTCATCGGATACGCAGTATTTT. As protein: CASSPGGSSDTQYF.